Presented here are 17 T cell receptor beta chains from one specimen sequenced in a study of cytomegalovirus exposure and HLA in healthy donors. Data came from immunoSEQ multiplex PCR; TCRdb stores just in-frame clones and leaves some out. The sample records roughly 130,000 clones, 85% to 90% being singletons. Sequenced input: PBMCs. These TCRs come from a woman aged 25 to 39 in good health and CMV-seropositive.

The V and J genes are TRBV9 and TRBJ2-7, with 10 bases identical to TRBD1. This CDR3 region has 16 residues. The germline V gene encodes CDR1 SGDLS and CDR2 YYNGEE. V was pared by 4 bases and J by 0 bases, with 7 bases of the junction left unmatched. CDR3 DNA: TGTGCCAGCAGCCCGAGGACAGGGGGGAGCTCCTACGAGCAGTACTTC. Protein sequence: CASSPRTGGSSYEQYF.

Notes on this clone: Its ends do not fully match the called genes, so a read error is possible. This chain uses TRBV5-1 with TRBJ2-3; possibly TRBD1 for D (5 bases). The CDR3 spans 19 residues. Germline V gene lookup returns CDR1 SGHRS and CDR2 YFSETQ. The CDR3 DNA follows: TGCGCCAGCAGGTTGGGGCCTGGCTTTAAGATTACGCTCACAGATACGCAGTATTTT. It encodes CASRLGPGFKITLTDTQYF.

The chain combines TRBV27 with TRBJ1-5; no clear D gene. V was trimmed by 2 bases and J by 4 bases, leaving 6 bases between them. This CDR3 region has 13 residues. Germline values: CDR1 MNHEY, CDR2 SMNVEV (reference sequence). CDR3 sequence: CASSLRGNQPQHF. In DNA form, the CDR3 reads TGTGCCAGCAGTTTACGGGGAAATCAGCCCCAGCATTTT.

CDR3 residues: CASSRQGDTGELFF. For the CDR3, the DNA is TGTGCCAGCAGCAGACAGGGGGACACCGGGGAGCTGTTTTTT. The chain combines TRBV25-1 with TRBJ2-2, with TRBD1 matching over 9 bases. V was pared by 6 bases and J by 3 bases, with 2 bases of the junction left unmatched. The CDR3 spans 14 residues. CDR1 and CDR2 from the germline V gene are MGHDK and SYGVNS.

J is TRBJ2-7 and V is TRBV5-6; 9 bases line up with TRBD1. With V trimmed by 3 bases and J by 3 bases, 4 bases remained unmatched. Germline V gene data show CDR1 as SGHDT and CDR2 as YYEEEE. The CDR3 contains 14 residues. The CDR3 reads CASSYGTGFYEQYF. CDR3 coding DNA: TGTGCCAGCAGCTATGGGACAGGGTTCTACGAGCAGTACTTC.

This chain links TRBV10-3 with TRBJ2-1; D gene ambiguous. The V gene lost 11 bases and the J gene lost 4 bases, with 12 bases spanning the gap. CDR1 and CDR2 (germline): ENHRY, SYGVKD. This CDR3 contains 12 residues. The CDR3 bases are TGTGCCTCTTTGGGCAGATACAATGAGCAGTTCTTC. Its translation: CASLGRYNEQFF.

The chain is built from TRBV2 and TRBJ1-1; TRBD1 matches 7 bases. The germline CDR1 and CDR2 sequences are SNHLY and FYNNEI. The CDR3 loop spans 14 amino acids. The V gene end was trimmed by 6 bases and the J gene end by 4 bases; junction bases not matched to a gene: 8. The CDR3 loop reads CASRNDRASTEAFF. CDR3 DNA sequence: TGTGCCAGCAGAAACGACAGGGCGTCCACTGAAGCTTTCTTT.

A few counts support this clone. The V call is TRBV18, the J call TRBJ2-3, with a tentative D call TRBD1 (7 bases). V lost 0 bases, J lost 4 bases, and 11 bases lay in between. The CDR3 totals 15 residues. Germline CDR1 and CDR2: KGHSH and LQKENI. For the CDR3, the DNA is TGTGCCAGCTCACCACCTACCAGGGGGGCAGATACGCAGTATTTT. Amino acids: CASSPPTRGADTQYF.

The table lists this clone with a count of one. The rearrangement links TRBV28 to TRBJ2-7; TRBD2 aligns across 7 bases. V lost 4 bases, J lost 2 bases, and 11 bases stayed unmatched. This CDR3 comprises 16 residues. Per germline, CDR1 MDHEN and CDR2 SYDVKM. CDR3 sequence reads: CASSSHGGGYTYEQYF. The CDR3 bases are TGTGCCAGCAGTTCTCACGGCGGGGGATACACCTACGAGCAGTACTTC.

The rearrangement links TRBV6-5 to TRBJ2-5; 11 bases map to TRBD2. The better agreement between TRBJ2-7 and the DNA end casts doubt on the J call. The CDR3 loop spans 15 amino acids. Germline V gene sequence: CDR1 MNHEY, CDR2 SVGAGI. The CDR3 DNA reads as TGTGCCAGCAGACCACGGATACTAGCGGGAGCCGAGCAGTACTTC. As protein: CASRPRILAGAEQYF.

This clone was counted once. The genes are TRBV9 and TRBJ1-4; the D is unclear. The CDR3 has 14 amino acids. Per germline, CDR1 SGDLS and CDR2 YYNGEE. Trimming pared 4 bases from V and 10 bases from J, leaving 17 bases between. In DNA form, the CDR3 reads TGTGCCAGCAGCCCCGGCGGAGAGGGAGGAAAACTGTTTTTT. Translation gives CASSPGGEGGKLFF.

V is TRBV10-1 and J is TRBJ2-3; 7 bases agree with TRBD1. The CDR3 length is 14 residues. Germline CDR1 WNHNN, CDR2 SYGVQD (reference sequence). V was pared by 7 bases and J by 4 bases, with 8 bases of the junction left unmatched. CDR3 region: CASKFDRESDTQYF. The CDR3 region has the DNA TGCGCCAGCAAGTTCGACAGGGAGTCAGATACGCAGTATTTT.

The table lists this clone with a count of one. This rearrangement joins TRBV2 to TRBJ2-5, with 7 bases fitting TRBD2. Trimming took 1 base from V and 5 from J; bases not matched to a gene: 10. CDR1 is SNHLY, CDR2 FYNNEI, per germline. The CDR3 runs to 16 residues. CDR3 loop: CASSEGFGGEDETQYF. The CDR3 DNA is TGTGCCAGCAGTGAAGGGTTTGGGGGGGAAGATGAGACCCAGTACTTC.

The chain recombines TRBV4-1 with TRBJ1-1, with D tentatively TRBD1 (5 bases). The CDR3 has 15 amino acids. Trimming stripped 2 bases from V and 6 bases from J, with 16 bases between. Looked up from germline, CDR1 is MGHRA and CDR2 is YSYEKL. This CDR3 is CASSQTLTGSAEAFF. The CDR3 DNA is TGCGCCAGCAGCCAAACCCTTACAGGATCTGCTGAAGCTTTCTTT.

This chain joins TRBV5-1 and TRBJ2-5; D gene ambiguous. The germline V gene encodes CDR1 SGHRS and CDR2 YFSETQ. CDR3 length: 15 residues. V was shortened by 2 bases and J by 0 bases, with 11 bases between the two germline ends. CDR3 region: CASSLTIVDQETQYF. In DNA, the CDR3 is TGCGCCAGCAGCTTAACTATCGTGGACCAAGAGACCCAGTACTTC.

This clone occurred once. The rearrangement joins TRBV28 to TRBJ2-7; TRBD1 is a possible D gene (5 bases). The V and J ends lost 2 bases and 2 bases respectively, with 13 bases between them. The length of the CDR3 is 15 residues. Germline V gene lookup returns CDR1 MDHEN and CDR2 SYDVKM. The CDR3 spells CASSLSWGQPYEQYF. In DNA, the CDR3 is TGTGCCAGCAGTTTAAGCTGGGGCCAGCCCTACGAGCAGTACTTC.

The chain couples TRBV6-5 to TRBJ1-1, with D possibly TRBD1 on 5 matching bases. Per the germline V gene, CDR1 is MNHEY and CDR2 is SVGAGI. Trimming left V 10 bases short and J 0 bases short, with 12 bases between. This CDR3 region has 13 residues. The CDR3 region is CATGGLLNTEAFF. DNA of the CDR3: TGTGCCACCGGGGGACTTTTGAACACTGAAGCTTTCTTT.